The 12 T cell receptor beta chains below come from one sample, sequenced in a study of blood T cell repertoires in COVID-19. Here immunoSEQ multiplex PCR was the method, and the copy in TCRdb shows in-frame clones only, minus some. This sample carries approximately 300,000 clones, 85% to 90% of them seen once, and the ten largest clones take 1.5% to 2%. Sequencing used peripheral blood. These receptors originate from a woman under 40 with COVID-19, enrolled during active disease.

Here the CDR3 DNA reads TGTGCCAGCAGTCCAAATCAGGGTGCCATCTCTGGAAACACCATATATTTT. It encodes CASSPNQGAISGNTIYF. The chain combines TRBV6-6 with TRBJ1-3; TRBD1 is a possible D gene (5 bases). Germline loops: CDR1 MNHNY, CDR2 SVGAGI (reference sequence). This CDR3 comprises 17 residues. V lost 5 bases and J 0 bases, leaving 17 bases between the germline ends.

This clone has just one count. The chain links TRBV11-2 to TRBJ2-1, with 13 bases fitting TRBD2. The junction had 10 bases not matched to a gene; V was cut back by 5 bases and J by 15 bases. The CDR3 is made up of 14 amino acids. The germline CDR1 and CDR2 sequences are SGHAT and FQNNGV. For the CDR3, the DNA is TGTGCCAGCAGCCGCGGACTAGCGGGGGAGCTCAGGTTCTTC. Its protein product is CASSRGLAGELRFF.

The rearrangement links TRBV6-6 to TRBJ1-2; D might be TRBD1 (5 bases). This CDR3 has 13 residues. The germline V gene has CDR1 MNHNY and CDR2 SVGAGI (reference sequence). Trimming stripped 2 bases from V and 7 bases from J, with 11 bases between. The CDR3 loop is CASSYGQGFGYTF. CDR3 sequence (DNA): TGTGCCAGCAGTTACGGGCAGGGATTTGGCTACACCTTC.

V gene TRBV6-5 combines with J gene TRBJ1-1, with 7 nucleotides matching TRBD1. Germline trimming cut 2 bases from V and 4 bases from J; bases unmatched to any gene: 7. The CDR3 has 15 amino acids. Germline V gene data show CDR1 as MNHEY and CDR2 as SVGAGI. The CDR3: CASSYEGAGSTEAFF. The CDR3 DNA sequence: TGTGCCAGCAGTTACGAGGGGGCGGGGAGCACTGAAGCTTTCTTT.

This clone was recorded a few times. The CDR3 sequence is CAISVGLAGASTDTQYF. The CDR3 nucleotides are TGTGCCATCAGTGTGGGACTAGCGGGGGCCAGCACAGATACGCAGTATTTT. This chain connects TRBV10-3 to TRBJ2-3, with 14 bases fitting TRBD2. This CDR3 region has 17 residues. J was trimmed by 0 bases and V by 4 bases; bases with no gene match: 3. Germline CDR1 reads ENHRY; CDR2 reads SYGVKD.

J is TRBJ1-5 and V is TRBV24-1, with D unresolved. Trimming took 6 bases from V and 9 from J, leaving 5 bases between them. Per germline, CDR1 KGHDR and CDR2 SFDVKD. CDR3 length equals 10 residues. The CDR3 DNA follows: TGTGCCACCAGTCCTTGGCCCCAGCATTTT. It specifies CATSPWPQHF.

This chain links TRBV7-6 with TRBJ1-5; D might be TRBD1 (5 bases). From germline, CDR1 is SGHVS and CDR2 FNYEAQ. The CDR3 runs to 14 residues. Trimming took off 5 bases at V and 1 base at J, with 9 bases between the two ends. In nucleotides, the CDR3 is TGTGCCAGCAGCCCGACAGCCAGCAATCAGCCCCAGCATTTT. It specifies CASSPTASNQPQHF. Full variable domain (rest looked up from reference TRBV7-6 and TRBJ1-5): GAGVSQSPRYKVTKRGQDVALRCDPISGHVSLYWYRQALGQGPEFLTYFNYEAQQDKSGLPNDRFSAERPEGSISTLTIQRTEQRDSAMYRCASSPTASNQPQHFGDGTRLSIL.

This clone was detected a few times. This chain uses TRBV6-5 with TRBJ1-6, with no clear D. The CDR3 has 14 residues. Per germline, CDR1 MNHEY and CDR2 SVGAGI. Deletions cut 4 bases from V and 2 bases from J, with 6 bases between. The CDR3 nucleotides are TGTGCCAGCAGTTCGGGTCCCTATAATTCACCCCTCCACTTT. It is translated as CASSSGPYNSPLHF.

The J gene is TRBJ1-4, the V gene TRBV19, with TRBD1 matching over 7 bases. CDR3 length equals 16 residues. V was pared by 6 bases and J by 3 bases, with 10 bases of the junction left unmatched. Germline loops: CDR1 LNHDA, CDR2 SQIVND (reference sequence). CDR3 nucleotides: TGTGCCAGTAGACAGGGGTCCGGGAGTGCTAATGAAAAACTGTTTTTT. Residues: CASRQGSGSANEKLFF.

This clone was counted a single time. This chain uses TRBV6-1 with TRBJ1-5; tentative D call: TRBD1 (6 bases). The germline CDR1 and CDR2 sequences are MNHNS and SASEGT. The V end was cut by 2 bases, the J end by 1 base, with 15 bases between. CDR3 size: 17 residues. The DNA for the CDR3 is TGTGCCAGCAGTGAACAAATCCGGGGGGCAAGCAATCAGCCCCAGCATTTT. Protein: CASSEQIRGASNQPQHF.

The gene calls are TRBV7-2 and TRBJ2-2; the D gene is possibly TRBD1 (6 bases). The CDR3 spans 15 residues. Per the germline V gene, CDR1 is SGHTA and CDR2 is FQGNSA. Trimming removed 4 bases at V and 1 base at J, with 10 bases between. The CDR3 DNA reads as TGTGCCAGCAGCTCCCAGGGGCGGAACACCGGGGAGCTGTTTTTT. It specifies CASSSQGRNTGELFF.

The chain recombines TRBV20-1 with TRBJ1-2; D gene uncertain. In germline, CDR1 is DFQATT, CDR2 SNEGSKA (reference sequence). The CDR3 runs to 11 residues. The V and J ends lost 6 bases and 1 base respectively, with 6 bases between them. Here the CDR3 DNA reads TGCAGTGCGAACTATAACTATGGCTACACCTTC. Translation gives CSANYNYGYTF.